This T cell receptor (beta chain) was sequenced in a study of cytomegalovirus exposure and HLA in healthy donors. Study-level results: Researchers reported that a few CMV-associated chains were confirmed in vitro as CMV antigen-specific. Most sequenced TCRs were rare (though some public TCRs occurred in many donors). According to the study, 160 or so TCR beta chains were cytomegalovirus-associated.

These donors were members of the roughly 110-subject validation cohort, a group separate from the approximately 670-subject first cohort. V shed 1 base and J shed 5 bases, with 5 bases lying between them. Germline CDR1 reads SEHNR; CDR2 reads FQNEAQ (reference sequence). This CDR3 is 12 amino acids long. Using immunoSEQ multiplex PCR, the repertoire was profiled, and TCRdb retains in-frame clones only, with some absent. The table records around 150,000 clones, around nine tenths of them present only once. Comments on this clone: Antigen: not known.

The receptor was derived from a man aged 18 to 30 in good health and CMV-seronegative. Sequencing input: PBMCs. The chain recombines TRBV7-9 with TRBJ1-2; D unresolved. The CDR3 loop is CASSLDGYGYTF. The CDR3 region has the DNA TGTGCCAGCAGCTTAGACGGGTATGGCTACACCTTC.